This T cell receptor (beta chain) came from a study of identical twins. Overall study results and limits: Memory repertoires lacked the insertion deficit that abundant cord blood beta clonotypes showed.

Template switching added a universal primer site, and cDNA bore unique molecular identifiers. TCRdb analysed the 5' RACE reads with MiXCR anew, one entry per CDR3 protein. This sample has 700,000 or so distinct CDR3 sequences, with over 8.5% found just once. Points on this clonotype: The antigen remains undetermined.

Trimming pared 7 bases from V and 15 bases from J, leaving 23 bases between. The CDR3 sequence is 13 residues long. CDR1 and CDR2 from the germline V gene are MNHEY and SMNVEV (reference sequence). In addition, the sample was reused for a study of yellow fever vaccine responses in identical twins.

The receptor's source is a woman aged 18-30 years in good health. J is TRBJ2-3 and V is TRBV27; possible D gene TRBD1, 5 bases. Material: PBMCs. The CDR3 nucleotides are TGTGCCAGCACCCCCCTCAGGCAGGGAAAAGAATATTTT. Protein: CASTPLRQGKEYF.